This T cell receptor beta chain is drawn from a study of T cell responses to AZD1222 COVID-19 vaccine. General study results and limits: Clonal diversity may have been underestimated, and the donors were mostly white British, with more females than males. Every sample of the repertoires postdated the peak T cell response.

The CDR3 is 14 residues long. Trimming removed 9 bases from V and 3 bases from J, with 18 bases in between. Germline CDR1 is SGHNT and CDR2 is YYREEE (reference sequence). Regarding this clone: The antigen is not known.

The table came from immunoSEQ multiplex PCR; TCRdb's copy has only in-frame clones and leaves some out. The sample shows about 180,000 clones, around 88% of them seen only once. The chain employs TRBV5-4 and TRBJ1-2; TRBD1 might be the D (5 bases). Sequencing was performed on peripheral blood, taken on day 0 of AZD1222 vaccination. The clonotype originates from an adult in good health. The CDR3 region is CATQRGASDYGYTF. For the CDR3, the DNA is TGTGCCACCCAGCGCGGGGCTTCGGACTATGGCTACACCTTC.